This TCR beta chain originates from a study of regulatory T cells in long-lasting Graves disease. Study-wide background: Disease was considered persistent Graves' disease after over 5 years of antithyroid drugs (with positive TSH receptor antibodies).

This CDR3 has 14 residues. The V end was cut by 8 bases, the J end by 0 bases, with 11 bases between. Germline CDR1 and CDR2: SEHNR and FQNEAQ (reference sequence). The time point denotes: persistent/refractory GD, antithyroid drugs over 5 years with positive TRAb. PBMC-derived RNA was used for the TCR library. Graves' disease was diagnosed by American Thyroid Association guidelines. For this clonotype: The antigen is undetermined.

With iRepertoire HTBI primers and Arm-PCR of CDR3 regions, TCR beta libraries were built. TCRdb re-called the multiplex PCR reads with MiXCR, one entry per CDR3 protein. This sample has approximately 690,000 distinct CDR3 sequences, with about 30% found just once. General study points: The number of shared public clonotypes was higher in persistent patients (about 2,700) than new patients (966).

The sample consisted of peripheral blood mononuclear cells (PBMCs), taken when the disease was refractory, from a patient treated with antithyroid drugs. The chain joins TRBV7-9 to TRBJ1-3; maybe TRBD1 (5 bases). The receptor was isolated from a female donor with Graves disease. This chain's CDR3 is CASEGTFSGNTIYF. CDR3 DNA: TGTGCCAGCGAAGGGACGTTCTCTGGAAACACCATATATTTT.